This T cell receptor beta chain originates from a study of T cells after yellow fever vaccination. Study-level results: Boosting was followed by the reappearance of most primary-vaccination clones (roughly 95% CD4, 70% to 90% CD8).

Germline CDR1 SGDLS, CDR2 YYNGEE. J lost 5 bases, V lost 7 bases, and 8 bases had no gene match. This CDR3 contains 13 residues. Template switching by 5'RACE produced TCR cDNA, adding a universal primer site and UMIs. One entry per CDR3 protein, called by TCRdb with MiXCR from the 5' RACE reads. The sample has 35,000 to 55,000 distinct CDR3 sequences, about 6.8% seen once. The chain is built from TRBV9 and TRBJ2-7; 8 nucleotides match TRBD2. The sample consisted of CD8+ T cells not binding an NS4B(214-222) dextramer, sorted from PBMCs, taken 45 days after the yellow fever booster vaccination. This clonotype was obtained from a man aged 25-45 years who received the YFV17D yellow fever vaccine. In DNA form, the CDR3 reads TGTGCCAGCGGGGGGGGACTAGATGACGAGCAGTACTTC. Protein sequence: CASGGGLDDEQYF.